This T cell receptor beta chain originates from a study of shared clonotypes between healthy human individuals. Overall study context: Each donor's CD4 naive and CD4 memory cells filled three plates apiece, CD8 naive two, and CD8 memory one.

Overall study findings and caveats: The sharing of about 5% of naive CD4 clonotypes was seen across several donors.

On this clone itself: Its antigen is undetermined.

Each replicate PCR on the sorted subsets used 200 to 250 ng DNA (approximately 33,000 T cell genomes). Repertoires were generated with immunoSEQ multiplex PCR, while TCRdb's copy carries only in-frame clones and drops some. This table holds around 2,000,000 clones, roughly 95% found once. This CDR3 contains 15 residues. Germline CDR1 is LNHDA and CDR2 is SQIVND (reference sequence). V was pared by 4 bases and J by 5 bases, with 8 bases of the junction left unmatched. The clonotype was recovered from a man younger than 35 in good health. The source material was naive CD4+ T cells sorted from blood. The subset: CD45RA+ positively selected. This chain links TRBV19 with TRBJ1-5, with TRBD1 identical over 7 bases. In DNA form, the CDR3 reads TGTGCCAGTAGTACGGACAGGTCGATCGATCAGCCCCAGCATTTT. Translation gives CASSTDRSIDQPQHF.